What follows describes a single T cell receptor beta chain. Antigen specificity is unknown. Produced via immunoSEQ multiplex PCR; TCRdb's table is partial and in-frame only. The sample lists 150,000 to 180,000 clones; about 88% were seen once. Germline V gene data show CDR1 as MNHEY and CDR2 as SVGAGI. CDR3 length equals 15 residues. Trimming removed 0 bases from V and 1 base from J, with 9 bases in between. This sample was taken from a study of T cell responses to AZD1222 COVID-19 vaccine. The study, taken as a whole, reports: No day 14 peak samples; only post-peak repertoires were characterized. Compared with day 0, the breadth and depth of the Spike-specific TCR repertoire rose significantly after two doses of AZD1222.

The source is an adult in good health. The sequencing used peripheral blood, collected on day 0 of AZD1222 vaccination. The chain combines TRBV6-5 with TRBJ2-5; D not resolved. The CDR3 nucleotides are TGTGCCAGCAGTTACTCTTCTACCCTCCAAGAGACCCAGTACTTC. Translation gives CASSYSSTLQETQYF.